This record covers a single T cell receptor (beta chain). This sample stems from a study of T-cell reconstitution after alpha-beta-depleted transplantation in children. This sample's TCRbeta library carried unique molecular identifier barcodes. Using its own MiXCR run on the PCR reads, TCRdb lists one record per CDR3 protein. The sample lists hundreds of thousands of distinct CDR3 sequences, roughly 18% seen once, with around 3.3% in the top ten. The V segment lost 4 bases and the J segment 2 bases; nucleotides outside the gene matches: 6. The germline gives CDR1 LNHDA, CDR2 SQIVND (reference sequence). The CDR3 is 15 residues long.

J is TRBJ2-7 and V is TRBV19, with 9 nucleotides matching TRBD1. The source was PBMCs from the stem cell graft donor, collected from the stem cell graft. This TCR was recovered from a human donor who donated a stem cell graft to a child with acute lymphoblastic leukemia. Written as DNA, the CDR3 is TGTGCCAGTAGTAAAGGGACAGGGCATCCCTACGAGCAGTACTTC. This gives the protein CASSKGTGHPYEQYF.